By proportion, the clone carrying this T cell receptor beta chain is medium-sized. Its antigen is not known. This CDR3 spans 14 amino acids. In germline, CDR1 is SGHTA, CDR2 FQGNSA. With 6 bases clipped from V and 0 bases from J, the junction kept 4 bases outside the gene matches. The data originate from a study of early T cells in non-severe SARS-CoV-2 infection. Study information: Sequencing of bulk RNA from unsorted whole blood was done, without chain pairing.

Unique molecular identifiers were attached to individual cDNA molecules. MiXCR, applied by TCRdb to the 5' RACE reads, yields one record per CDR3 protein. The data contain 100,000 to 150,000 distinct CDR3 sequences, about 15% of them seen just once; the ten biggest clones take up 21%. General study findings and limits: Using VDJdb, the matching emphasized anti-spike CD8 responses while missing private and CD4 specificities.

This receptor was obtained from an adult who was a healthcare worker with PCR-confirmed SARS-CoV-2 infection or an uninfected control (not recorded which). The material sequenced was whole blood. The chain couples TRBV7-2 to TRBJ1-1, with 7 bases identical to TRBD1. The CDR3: CASRLDRMNTEAFF. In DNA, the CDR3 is TGTGCCAGCAGGTTGGACAGGATGAACACTGAAGCTTTCTTT.